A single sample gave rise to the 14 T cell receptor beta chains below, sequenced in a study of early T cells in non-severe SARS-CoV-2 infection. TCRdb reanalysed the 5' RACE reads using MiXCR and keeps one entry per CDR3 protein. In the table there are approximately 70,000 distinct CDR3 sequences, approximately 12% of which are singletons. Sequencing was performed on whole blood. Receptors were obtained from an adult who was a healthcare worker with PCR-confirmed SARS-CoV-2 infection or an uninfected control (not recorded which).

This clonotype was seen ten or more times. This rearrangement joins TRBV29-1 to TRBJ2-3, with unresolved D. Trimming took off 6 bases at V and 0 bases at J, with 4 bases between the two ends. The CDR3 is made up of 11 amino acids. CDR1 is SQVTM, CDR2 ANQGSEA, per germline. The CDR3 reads CSVTSTDTQYF. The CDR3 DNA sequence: TGCAGCGTAACTAGCACAGATACGCAGTATTTT.

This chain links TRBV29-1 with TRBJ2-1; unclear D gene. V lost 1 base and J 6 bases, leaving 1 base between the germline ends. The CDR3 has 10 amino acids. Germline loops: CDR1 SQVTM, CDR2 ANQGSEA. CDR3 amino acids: CSVEVNEQFF. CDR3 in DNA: TGCAGCGTTGAAGTCAATGAGCAGTTCTTC.

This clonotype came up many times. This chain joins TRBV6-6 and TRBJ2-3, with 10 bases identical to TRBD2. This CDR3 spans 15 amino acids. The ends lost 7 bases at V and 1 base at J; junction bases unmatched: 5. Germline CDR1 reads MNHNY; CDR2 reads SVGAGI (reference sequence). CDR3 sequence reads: CASIPSGRGTDTQYF. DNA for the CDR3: TGTGCCAGCATACCCAGCGGGAGGGGCACAGATACGCAGTATTTT.

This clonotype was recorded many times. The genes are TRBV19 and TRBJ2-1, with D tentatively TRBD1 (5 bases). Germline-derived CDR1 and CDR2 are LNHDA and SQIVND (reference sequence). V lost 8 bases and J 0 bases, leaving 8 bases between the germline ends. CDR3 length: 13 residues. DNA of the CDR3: TGTGCCAGTGCTCAGGGCTCCTACAATGAGCAGTTCTTC. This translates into CASAQGSYNEQFF. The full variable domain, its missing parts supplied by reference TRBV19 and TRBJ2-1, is DGGITQSPKYLFRKEGQNVTLSCEQNLNHDAMYWYRQDPGQGLRLIYYSQIVNDFQKGDIAEGYSVSREKKESFPLTVTSAQKNPTAFYLCASAQGSYNEQFFGPGTRLTVL.

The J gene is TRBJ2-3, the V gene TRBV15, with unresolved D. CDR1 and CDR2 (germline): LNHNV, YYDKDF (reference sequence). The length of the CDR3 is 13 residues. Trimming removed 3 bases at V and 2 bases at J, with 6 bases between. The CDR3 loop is CATSRGSTDTQYF. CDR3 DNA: TGTGCCACCAGCAGGGGGTCCACAGATACGCAGTATTTT. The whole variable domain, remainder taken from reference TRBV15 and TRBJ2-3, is DAMVIQNPRYQVTQFGKPVTLSCSQTLNHNVMYWYQQKSSQAPKLLFHYYDKDFNNEADTPDNFQSRRPNTSFCFLDIRSPGLGDTAMYLCATSRGSTDTQYFGPGTRLTVL.

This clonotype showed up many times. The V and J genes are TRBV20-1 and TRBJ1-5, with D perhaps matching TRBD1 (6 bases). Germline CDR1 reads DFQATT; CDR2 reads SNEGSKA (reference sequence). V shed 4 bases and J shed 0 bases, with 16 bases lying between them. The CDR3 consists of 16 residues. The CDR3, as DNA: TGCAGTGCTAAGTCACTGGGGGGCTATAGCAATCAGCCCCAGCATTTT. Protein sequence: CSAKSLGGYSNQPQHF.

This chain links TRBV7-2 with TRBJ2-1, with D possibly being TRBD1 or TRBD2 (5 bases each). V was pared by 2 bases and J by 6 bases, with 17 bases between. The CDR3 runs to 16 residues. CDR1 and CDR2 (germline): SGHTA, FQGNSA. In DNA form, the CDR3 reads TGTGCCAGCAGCTTAATCGCCCGAGGGGAACTCAATGAGCAGTTCTTC. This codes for CASSLIARGELNEQFF.

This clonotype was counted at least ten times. The CDR3 nucleotides read TGCAGCGGAAGCAACCTAGCGGGAGCTGGCAATGAGCAGTTCTTC. Protein: CSGSNLAGAGNEQFF. The chain employs TRBV29-1 and TRBJ2-1, with 10 bases identical to TRBD2. Trimming cost V 7 bases and J 6 bases; bases outside gene matches: 12. Germline CDR1 SQVTM, CDR2 ANQGSEA. The CDR3 totals 15 residues.

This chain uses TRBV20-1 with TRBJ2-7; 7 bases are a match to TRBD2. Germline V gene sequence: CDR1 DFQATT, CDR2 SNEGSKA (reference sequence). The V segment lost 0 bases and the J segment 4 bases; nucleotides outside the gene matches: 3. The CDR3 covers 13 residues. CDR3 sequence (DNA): TGCAGTGCTAGAGATGGGGGGGGTTACGAGCAGTACTTC. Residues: CSARDGGGYEQYF.

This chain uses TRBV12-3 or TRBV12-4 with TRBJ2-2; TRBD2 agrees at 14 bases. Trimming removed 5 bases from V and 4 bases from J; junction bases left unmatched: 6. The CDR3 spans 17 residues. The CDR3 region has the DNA TGTGCCAGCAGTAAGACTAGCGGGGGGGCGCGCACCGGGGAGCTGTTTTTT. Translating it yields CASSKTSGGARTGELFF.

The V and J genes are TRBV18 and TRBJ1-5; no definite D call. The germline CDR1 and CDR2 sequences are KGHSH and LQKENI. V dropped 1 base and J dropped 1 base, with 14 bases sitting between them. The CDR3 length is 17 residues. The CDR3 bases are TGTGCCAGCTCACCACGAGAAATATTTAGGAGCAATCAGCCCCAGCATTTT. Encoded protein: CASSPREIFRSNQPQHF.

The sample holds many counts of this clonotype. CDR3 protein: CATSPNRFDEQFF. CDR3 DNA sequence: TGTGCCACCTCGCCAAACCGGTTCGATGAGCAGTTCTTC. J is TRBJ2-1 and V is TRBV12-3 or TRBV12-4; the D is unclear. V gave up 10 bases and J gave up 8 bases, with 18 bases separating them. The CDR3 contains 13 residues.

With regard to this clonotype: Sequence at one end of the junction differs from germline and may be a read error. The CDR3 DNA follows: TGTGCCAGCTCAACCGGGACGGACTCTGAAAACACCATATATTTT. This encodes CASSTGTDSENTIYF. The chain is built from TRBV18 and TRBJ1-3, with D maybe TRBD1 (5 bases). Germline CDR1 KGHSH, CDR2 LQKENI. This CDR3 has 15 amino acids.

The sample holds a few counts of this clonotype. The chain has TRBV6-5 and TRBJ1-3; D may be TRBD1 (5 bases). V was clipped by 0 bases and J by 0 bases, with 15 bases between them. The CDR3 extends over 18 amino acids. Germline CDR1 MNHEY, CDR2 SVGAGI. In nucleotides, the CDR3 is TGTGCCAGCAGTTACTCGGGGCAGTTCTATGGCTCTGGAAACACCATATATTTT. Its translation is CASSYSGQFYGSGNTIYF.